This is a list of T cell receptor beta chains from one sample in a study of CD8 T cells in Susac syndrome. TCRdb re-called the immunoSEQ multiplex PCR reads through MiXCR, storing one row per CDR3 protein. The data contain roughly 150,000 distinct CDR3 sequences, approximately 95% of them seen just once; the ten biggest clones take up approximately 0.15%. Specimen: CD4+ T cells from PBMCs. Receptor source: a human donor with Susac syndrome. CDR3s include the opening cysteine and the closing phenylalanine or tryptophan. The D gene is left open where the match is weak. A clone size is listed for some rows: how often the clone was seen (once, few, many), or a class if it is expanded.

V gene	J gene	D gene	clone size	CDR3 protein	CDR3 DNA
TRBV9	TRBJ2-3	NA	NA	CASSFGSGLGDTQYF	TGTGCCAGCAGCTTCGGATCCGGGTTGGGAGATACGCAGTATTTT
TRBV27	TRBJ2-3	NA	NA	CASSLGDATDTQYF	TGTGCCAGCAGTTTAGGCGACGCCACAGATACGCAGTATTTT
TRBV3-1	TRBJ2-4	NA	NA	CASSPELAKNIQYF	TGTGCCAGCAGTCCAGAGTTAGCCAAAAACATTCAGTACTTC
TRBV7-2	TRBJ2-1	NA	NA	CASSSSRPNEQFF	TGTGCCAGCAGCTCCAGCAGGCCCAATGAGCAGTTCTTC
TRBV3-1	TRBJ1-2	TRBD1	NA	CASSQWDRGTYGYTF	TGTGCCAGCAGCCAGTGGGACAGGGGGACCTATGGCTACACCTTC
TRBV6-5	TRBJ2-5	TRBD1	NA	CASGGAGQGETQYF	TGTGCCAGCGGGGGTGCGGGACAGGGAGAAACCCAGTACTTC
TRBV6-6	TRBJ2-7	NA	few	CASSYNYEQYF	TGTGCCAGCAGTTACAACTACGAGCAGTACTTC
TRBV4-2	TRBJ2-7	NA	NA	CASSQEGRGSYEQYF	TGTGCCAGCAGCCAAGAGGGACGTGGGTCCTACGAGCAGTACTTC
TRBV7-2	TRBJ2-1	NA	NA	CASSLNGRSSYNEQFF	TGTGCCAGCAGCTTAAATGGGCGGAGCTCCTACAATGAGCAGTTCTTC
TRBV12-3/TRBV12-4	TRBJ1-5	TRBD1	NA	CASGGGTANQPQHF	TGTGCCAGCGGGGGGGGGACAGCCAATCAGCCCCAGCATTTT
TRBV11-2	TRBJ2-3	NA	NA	CASSPGAFTDTQYF	TGTGCCAGCAGCCCGGGGGCGTTCACAGATACGCAGTATTTT
TRBV20-1	TRBJ1-1	NA	NA	CSALPGPAEAFF	TGCAGTGCACTTCCGGGACCCGCTGAAGCTTTCTTT
TRBV29-1	TRBJ1-5	TRBD1	once	CSVGQGLSGSNQPQHF	TGCAGCGTTGGACAGGGTTTAAGTGGGAGCAATCAGCCCCAGCATTTT
TRBV3-1	TRBJ1-2	NA	NA	CASSQEGRPNYGYTF	TGTGCCAGCAGCCAAGAGGGCAGACCAAACTATGGCTACACCTTC
TRBV9	TRBJ2-2	TRBD2	NA	CASSLRTSYPGELFF	TGTGCCAGCAGCTTACGGACTAGCTATCCCGGGGAGCTGTTTTTT
TRBV7-9	TRBJ1-1	TRBD1	NA	CASSLETGRTEAFF	TGTGCCAGCAGCTTAGAGACAGGGAGGACTGAAGCTTTCTTT
TRBV9	TRBJ1-6	NA	NA	CASSVVENSPLHF	TGTGCCAGCAGCGTAGTGGAAAATTCACCCCTCCACTTT
TRBV25-1	TRBJ1-1	TRBD1	NA	CASNTGGNAEAFF	TGTGCCAGCAACACAGGGGGCAACGCTGAAGCTTTCTTT
TRBV2	TRBJ2-3	NA	NA	CASSGWSLSTDTQYF	TGTGCCAGCAGTGGGTGGAGCCTTAGCACAGATACGCAGTATTTT
TRBV27	TRBJ2-3	NA	NA	CASSFSSRLTHPDTQYF	TGTGCCAGCAGTTTCTCAAGCCGTCTCACCCACCCAGATACGCAGTATTTT
TRBV20-1	TRBJ2-1	NA	NA	CSARVRLDNEQFF	TGCAGTGCTAGAGTACGGCTAGACAATGAGCAGTTCTTC
TRBV6-2/TRBV6-3	TRBJ2-4	TRBD2	NA	CASTRPRGGRNKNIQYF	TGTGCCAGCACCCGCCCTCGGGGGGGCCGTAACAAAAACATTCAGTACTTC
TRBV3-1	TRBJ2-5	NA	NA	CASSQDGQGKETQYF	TGTGCCAGCAGCCAAGATGGGCAGGGAAAAGAGACCCAGTACTTC
TRBV12-3/TRBV12-4	TRBJ2-6	NA	NA	CASSLGKVLTF	TGTGCCAGCAGTTTAGGGAAAGTCCTGACTTTC
TRBV25-1	TRBJ2-1	TRBD2	NA	CASSEAGGSYNEQFF	TGTGCCAGCAGTGAGGCGGGGGGCTCCTACAATGAGCAGTTCTTC
TRBV12-3/TRBV12-4	TRBJ1-1	NA	once	CASTKSPSENTEAFF	TGTGCCAGCACTAAATCCCCCTCAGAGAACACTGAAGCTTTCTTT
TRBV20-1	TRBJ1-2	NA	once	CSAYGRQSYYGYTF	TGCAGTGCCTACGGGAGACAGTCCTACTATGGCTACACCTTC
TRBV29-1	TRBJ1-1	NA	NA	CSVSWRGKDTEAFF	TGCAGCGTGAGTTGGAGGGGGAAAGACACTGAAGCTTTCTTT
TRBV20-1	TRBJ1-1	TRBD1	NA	CSAKDRGRTEAFF	TGCAGTGCTAAGGACAGGGGGCGGACTGAAGCTTTCTTT
TRBV12-3/TRBV12-4	TRBJ1-2	NA	NA	CASMKNYGYTF	TGTGCCAGCATGAAGAACTATGGCTACACCTTC
TRBV7-9	TRBJ2-2	NA	NA	CASSLAQQNTGELFF	TGTGCCAGCAGCTTAGCGCAACAGAACACCGGGGAGCTGTTTTTT
TRBV4-3	TRBJ2-7	TRBD1	NA	CASSQRWGNPGQGGHEQYF	TGCGCCAGCAGCCAACGTTGGGGAAACCCGGGACAGGGGGGGCACGAGCAGTACTTC